The present T cell receptor (beta chain) was sequenced within a study of cytomegalovirus exposure and HLA in healthy donors. It was with 60 Vbeta and 13 Jbeta primers that the PCR ran. Authors' analysis steps: Later, an analysis found approximately 80 million unique TCR beta chains, and approximately 10 million of these were shared. The method was immunoSEQ multiplex PCR; TCRdb's version includes in-frame clones alone and lacks a portion of them. V and J calls and clone size are as listed in that table; D and trimming were resolved from the DNA. The sample holds about 72,000 clones. Points on this clone: A read error may produce the germline difference seen at one junction end.

This CDR3 is built from 16 residues. CDR1 SGHAT and CDR2 FQNNGV come from the germline V gene. The rearrangement links TRBV11-2 to TRBJ1-4, with TRBD1 identical over 7 bases. The sample taken for sequencing was PBMCs. The TCR originated in a man between 45 and 60 years old in good health and CMV-seropositive. The CDR3 coding sequence is TGTGCCAGCAACTTACCTACAGGGGCGGCTAATGAAAAACTGTTTTTT. The encoded protein is CASNLPTGAANEKLFF.